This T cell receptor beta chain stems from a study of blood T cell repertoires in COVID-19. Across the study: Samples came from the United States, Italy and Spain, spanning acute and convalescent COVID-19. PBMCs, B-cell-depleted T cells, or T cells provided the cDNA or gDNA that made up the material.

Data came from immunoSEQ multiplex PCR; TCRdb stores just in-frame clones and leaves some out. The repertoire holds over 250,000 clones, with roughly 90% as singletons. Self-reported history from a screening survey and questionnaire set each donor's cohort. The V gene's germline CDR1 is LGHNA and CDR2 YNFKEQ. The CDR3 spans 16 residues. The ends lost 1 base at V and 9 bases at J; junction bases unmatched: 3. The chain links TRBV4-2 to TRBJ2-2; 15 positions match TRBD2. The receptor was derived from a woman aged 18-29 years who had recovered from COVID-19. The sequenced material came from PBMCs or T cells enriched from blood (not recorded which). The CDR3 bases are TGTGCCAGCAGCCAAGGGACTAGCGGGAGGGGGAGGGAGCTGTTTTTT. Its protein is CASSQGTSGRGRELFF.